Listed below are T cell receptor beta chains from one sample, sequenced in a study of identical twins. Using its own MiXCR run on the 5' RACE reads, TCRdb lists one record per CDR3 protein. The sample contains 350,000 to 500,000 distinct CDR3 sequences, approximately 17% of which appear only once. Sequences were obtained from naive T cells sorted from blood. Receptors were obtained from a man aged 45-60 years in good health. The CDR3 runs from the conserved cysteine through the conserved F or W. The order of the fields is clone size, D gene, V gene, J gene, CDR3 DNA, CDR3 protein. D genes are given only for firm matches. Size tells how often a clone was seen (once, few, many) or the class of an expanded clone, and some rows leave it out.

size: few
D: -
V: TRBV7-6
J: TRBJ2-1
DNA: TGTGCCAGCAGCAGGATTTGGGGAGCGGCGAGCTCCTACAATGAGCAGTTCTTC
CDR3: CASSRIWGAASSYNEQFF

size: few
D: TRBD2
V: TRBV20-1
J: TRBJ2-6
DNA: TGCAGTGCTAGAGTGGGACTAGCGGGTAACTCTGGGGCCAACGTCCTGACTTTC
CDR3: CSARVGLAGNSGANVLTF

size: few
D: -
V: TRBV25-1
J: TRBJ1-1
DNA: TGTGCCAGCAGTGAACTACGGAACACTGAAGCTTTCTTT
CDR3: CASSELRNTEAFF

size: few
D: -
V: TRBV5-1
J: TRBJ2-5
DNA: TGCGCCAGCAGCATCGACAGACACGAGCAGACCCAGTACTTC
CDR3: CASSIDRHEQTQYF

size: -
D: TRBD2
V: TRBV9
J: TRBJ2-7
DNA: TGTGCCAGCAGCGTAGCAGCGGGAGCTTTATACGAGCAGTACTTC
CDR3: CASSVAAGALYEQYF

size: -
D: -
V: TRBV2
J: TRBJ2-7
DNA: TGTGCCAGCAAAGGTCAGAGGGGCTCCTACGAGCAGTACTTC
CDR3: CASKGQRGSYEQYF

size: few
D: TRBD1
V: TRBV29-1
J: TRBJ2-1
DNA: TGCAGCGTTGAGGAACTTTCTATACAGGGGGCCTACAATGAGCAGTTCTTC
CDR3: CSVEELSIQGAYNEQFF

size: many
D: TRBD1
V: TRBV7-2
J: TRBJ1-5
DNA: TGTGCCAGCAGTCAACAGGGGAGTCAGCCCCAGCATTTT
CDR3: CASSQQGSQPQHF

size: -
D: TRBD2
V: TRBV10-3
J: TRBJ2-1
DNA: TGTGCCATCAGCGGGGGGGCCTCCTACAATGAGCAGTTCTTC
CDR3: CAISGGASYNEQFF

size: many
D: TRBD1
V: TRBV11-2
J: TRBJ2-7
DNA: TGTGCCAGCAGCTTAGAAGGACAGGGAGGCTTTTTGGGATTGAGCTCCTACGAGCAGTACTTC
CDR3: CASSLEGQGGFLGLSSYEQYF

size: -
D: TRBD2
V: TRBV12-3/TRBV12-4
J: TRBJ2-7
DNA: TGTGCCAGCAGGGCTAGCGGGAGCTACGAGCAGTACTTC
CDR3: CASRASGSYEQYF

size: many
D: TRBD2
V: TRBV5-1
J: TRBJ2-1
DNA: TGCGCCAGCAGCAGCCGGCCCCTGCAGCGGGAGACCTATGAGCAGTTCTTC
CDR3: CASSSRPLQRETYEQFF

size: few
D: -
V: TRBV7-9
J: TRBJ2-1
DNA: TGTGCCAGCAGCCCGGGGGACGGGTACAATGAGCAGTTCTTC
CDR3: CASSPGDGYNEQFF

size: few
D: TRBD1
V: TRBV11-3
J: TRBJ2-1
DNA: TGTGCCAGCAGCTCCCGGGACAGGGGGTCCTCCTACAATGAGCAGTTCTTC
CDR3: CASSSRDRGSSYNEQFF

size: -
D: TRBD2
V: TRBV6-1
J: TRBJ2-5
DNA: TGTGCCAGCAGGGGACTAGCGCGAGAGACCCAGTACTTC
CDR3: CASRGLARETQYF

size: few
D: TRBD1
V: TRBV20-1
J: TRBJ2-6
DNA: TGCAGTGCCGGGACAGGGTACTCTGGGGCCAACGTCCTGACTTTC
CDR3: CSAGTGYSGANVLTF

size: few
D: -
V: TRBV5-6
J: TRBJ2-7
DNA: TGTGCCAGCAGCTTGGTGGCGGGAATCTACGAGCAGTACTTC
CDR3: CASSLVAGIYEQYF

size: -
D: -
V: TRBV21-1
J: TRBJ2-3
DNA: TGTGCCAGCAGCATTTCCGGACAGCAAGGCACAGATACGCAGTATTTT
CDR3: CASSISGQQGTDTQYF

size: -
D: -
V: TRBV11-1
J: TRBJ2-7
DNA: TGTGCCAGCAGCTTAGATGGCCGGGTTATTCGACAGGAAGCCTACGAGCAGTACTTC
CDR3: CASSLDGRVIRQEAYEQYF

size: few
D: -
V: TRBV7-9
J: TRBJ2-3
DNA: TGTGCCAGCAGCTTAGCTAGCGCCGGAGATACGCAGTATTTT
CDR3: CASSLASAGDTQYF

size: -
D: TRBD2
V: TRBV7-3
J: TRBJ2-3
DNA: TGTGCCAGCAGGCAGTCCGCGGGAGGCACAGATACGCAGTATTTT
CDR3: CASRQSAGGTDTQYF

size: -
D: TRBD2
V: TRBV20-1
J: TRBJ2-3
DNA: TGCAGTGCTAGCCCGGGACTAGCGGGAGCCCGGAGCACAGATACGCAGTATTTT
CDR3: CSASPGLAGARSTDTQYF

size: many
D: TRBD2
V: TRBV7-9
J: TRBJ2-5
DNA: TGTGCCAGCAGCTTCCATTCGACTAGCGGGGACATCACCCAGTACTTC
CDR3: CASSFHSTSGDITQYF

size: few
D: TRBD2
V: TRBV23-1
J: TRBJ2-1
DNA: TGCGCCAGCAGTCAAGCCCCGGGACTAGCGGGGGATGCCTCCTACAATGAGCAGTTCTTC
CDR3: CASSQAPGLAGDASYNEQFF

size: many
D: -
V: TRBV12-3/TRBV12-4
J: TRBJ2-2
DNA: TGTGCCAGCAGCACAGATACCGGGGAGCTGTTTTTT
CDR3: CASSTDTGELFF

size: -
D: -
V: TRBV28
J: TRBJ2-1
DNA: TGTGCCAGCACCACAGGCTCCCTCTACTACAATGAGCAGTTCTTC
CDR3: CASTTGSLYYNEQFF

size: few
D: -
V: TRBV7-9
J: TRBJ2-7
DNA: TGTGCCAGCAGCTTAGCCTCCGGGACACCCTACGAGCAGTACTTC
CDR3: CASSLASGTPYEQYF

size: -
D: -
V: TRBV6-5
J: TRBJ2-2
DNA: TGTGCCAGCAGTTACTCGATCCGGGAGATCAACACCGGGGAGCTGTTTTTT
CDR3: CASSYSIREINTGELFF

size: -
D: -
V: TRBV29-1
J: TRBJ2-1
DNA: TGCAGCGTTGAAGGTGGTTTCTCCTACAATGAGCAGTTCTTC
CDR3: CSVEGGFSYNEQFF

size: few
D: TRBD2
V: TRBV6-1
J: TRBJ2-1
DNA: TGTGCCAGCAGAACTAGCGGGAGGAATGAGCAGTTCTTC
CDR3: CASRTSGRNEQFF

size: many
D: -
V: TRBV4-1
J: TRBJ1-6
DNA: TGCGCCAGCAGCCAAGATACGGTAGGAGGTTCACCCCTCCACTTT
CDR3: CASSQDTVGGSPLHF